The 5 T cell receptor beta chains below all came from one sample that was sequenced in a study of T cell responses to AZD1222 COVID-19 vaccine (dated by TCRdb to the early 2020s). The library came from the immunoSEQ multiplex PCR assay. This is the immuneACCESS table as TCRdb keeps it, with only in-frame sequences that have V and J called. A part of the clones is gone; compared with another copy, unresolved V genes explain less than half, and the rest is unexplained. Recorded for this sample are over 50,000 clones; roughly 84% of them occurred a single time. Jointly, the top ten make up roughly 30% of the sample. Explained via the paper, the time point label denotes: baseline before first vaccination. The source was peripheral blood, collected on day 0 of AZD1222 vaccination. These TCRs come from an adult in good health.

The chain carries TRBV19 and TRBJ2-3; TRBD1 aligns across 7 bases. With V trimmed by 5 bases and J by 2 bases, 10 bases remained unmatched. Germline assignment: CDR1 LNHDA and CDR2 SQIVND (reference sequence). This CDR3 spans 16 amino acids. CDR3 in amino acids: CASSPDGTDNTDTQYF. The CDR3 bases are TGTGCCAGTAGTCCGGACGGGACAGATAACACAGATACGCAGTATTTT.

J is TRBJ2-2 and V is TRBV19; 9 bases agree with TRBD2. With V trimmed by 5 bases and J by 4 bases, 8 bases remained unmatched. The CDR3 is 16 amino acids. CDR1 and CDR2 from the germline V gene are LNHDA and SQIVND (reference sequence). CDR3: CASSLVAGDGTGELFF. The CDR3 nucleotides read TGTGCCAGTAGTCTGGTAGCGGGAGATGGCACCGGGGAGCTGTTTTTT.

This clone showed up just once. The J gene is TRBJ2-1, the V gene TRBV30, with TRBD2 matching over 11 bases. This CDR3 contains 14 residues. In germline, CDR1 is GTSNPN, CDR2 SVGIG (reference sequence). V gave up 0 bases and J gave up 6 bases; unmatched junction bases: 1. CDR3 sequence reads: CAWSVLAGVNEQFF. In DNA, the CDR3 is TGTGCCTGGAGTGTACTAGCGGGAGTCAATGAGCAGTTCTTC.

The chain joins TRBV5-1 to TRBJ2-7; 9 nucleotides agree with TRBD2. Germline assignment: CDR1 SGHRS and CDR2 YFSETQ. This CDR3 is built from 15 residues. The J segment lost 5 bases and the V segment lost 0 bases, leaving 6 bases of the junction unmatched. CDR3 sequence reads: CASSLAPGLADEQYF. Written as DNA, the CDR3 is TGCGCCAGCAGCTTGGCACCGGGACTAGCTGACGAGCAGTACTTC.

V is TRBV6-1 and J is TRBJ1-5, with D maybe TRBD1 (5 bases). The CDR3 has 15 residues. The V end was cut by 0 bases, the J end by 4 bases, with 10 bases between. Per germline, CDR1 MNHNS and CDR2 SASEGT. The CDR3 DNA reads TGTGCCAGCAGTGAAGCGGGGGGTTGGAATCAGCCCCAGCATTTT. Its protein is CASSEAGGWNQPQHF.